One sample yielded the 5 T cell receptor beta chains listed below, sequenced in a study of T cells after yellow fever vaccination. TCRdb ran MiXCR on the 5' RACE reads and lists one entry per CDR3 protein. The data hold 100,000 to 150,000 distinct CDR3 sequences, with more than 7.5% observed a single time. The material was CD8+ T cells sorted from PBMCs, obtained on the day of the yellow fever booster vaccination. The receptors derive from a man aged 18-30 years who received the YFV17D yellow fever vaccine.

This clonotype was counted only a few times. The CDR3, as DNA: TGTGCCAGCAGCTTTAGCGGGGGAGAAGAGACCCAGTACTTC. It specifies CASSFSGGEETQYF. The chain couples TRBV5-4 to TRBJ2-5; 9 positions match TRBD2. CDR3 length: 14 amino acids. CDR1 is SGHNT and CDR2 is YYREEE in the germline V gene (reference sequence). The V gene end was trimmed by 2 bases and the J gene end by 3 bases; junction bases not matched to a gene: 2.

This clonotype has a handful of counts. The J gene is TRBJ2-4, the V gene TRBV3-1; D is unresolved. The germline V and J ends were trimmed by 0 bases and 14 bases, with 8 bases remaining between them. Looked up from germline, CDR1 is LGHDT and CDR2 is YNNKEL (reference sequence). This CDR3 contains 11 residues. CDR3 nucleotide sequence: TGTGCCAGCAGCCAAGAAGGAGTAGAGTACTTC. Translating gives CASSQEGVEYF.

This clonotype was detected many times. The J gene is TRBJ2-3, the V gene TRBV12-3 or TRBV12-4; 8 bases are a match to TRBD2. The junction had 10 bases not matched to a gene; V was cut back by 10 bases and J by 7 bases. This CDR3 spans 13 amino acids. CDR3 protein: CATSGLGLHTQYF. CDR3 in DNA: TGTGCCACCTCGGGACTAGGCCTCCATACGCAGTATTTT.

The V gene is TRBV12-3 or TRBV12-4, the J gene TRBJ2-3; 7 bases fit TRBD2. J gave up 0 bases and V 6 bases, and 15 bases lay outside the gene matches. The CDR3 totals 18 residues. The CDR3 nucleotides are TGTGCCAGCAGCAGTCAATTAACTGGCGGGGGAAGCACAGATACGCAGTATTTT. Its protein is CASSSQLTGGGSTDTQYF.

This clonotype was seen only a few times. The V call is TRBV27, the J call TRBJ2-3; 14 positions agree with TRBD2. The J segment lost 2 bases and the V segment lost 5 bases, leaving 3 bases of the junction unmatched. The CDR3 runs 16 residues. Per germline, CDR1 MNHEY and CDR2 SMNVEV (reference sequence). The CDR3 here is CASSPGLAGATDTQYF. CDR3 in DNA: TGTGCCAGCAGTCCGGGACTAGCGGGGGCCACAGATACGCAGTATTTT.